This T cell receptor beta chain was found in a study of T cell repertoires in cytomegalovirus infection. The wider study: Both CMV infection and a matching HLA type were indicated by public TCR beta signatures. Study conclusions and caveats: HLA-C-restricted CMV-specific TCR beta clonotypes prevailed in the ex vivo response. Totalled public TCR beta family frequency picked out people who carried CMV plus the relevant HLA.

TCRdb independently ran MiXCR on the reads; one entry per CDR3 protein. The sample lists 45,000 to 75,000 distinct CDR3 sequences, roughly 32% occurring once. On this clonotype: What it binds is unknown.

The V end was cut by 3 bases, the J end by 0 bases, with 12 bases between. This CDR3 spans 15 amino acids. In germline, CDR1 is DFQATT, CDR2 SNEGSKA (reference sequence). The chain uses TRBV20-1 and TRBJ2-1; D is ambiguous. The specimen was PBMCs, sequenced either directly or after in vitro stimulation (not recorded which). The clonotype was recovered from a human donor in good health (CMV status not recorded). Some clones in this sample may be carry-over from other donors' samples. Here the CDR3 reads CSASGVSSSYNEQFF. The CDR3 region has the DNA TGCAGTGCTAGCGGAGTTTCCTCCTCCTACAATGAGCAGTTCTTC.